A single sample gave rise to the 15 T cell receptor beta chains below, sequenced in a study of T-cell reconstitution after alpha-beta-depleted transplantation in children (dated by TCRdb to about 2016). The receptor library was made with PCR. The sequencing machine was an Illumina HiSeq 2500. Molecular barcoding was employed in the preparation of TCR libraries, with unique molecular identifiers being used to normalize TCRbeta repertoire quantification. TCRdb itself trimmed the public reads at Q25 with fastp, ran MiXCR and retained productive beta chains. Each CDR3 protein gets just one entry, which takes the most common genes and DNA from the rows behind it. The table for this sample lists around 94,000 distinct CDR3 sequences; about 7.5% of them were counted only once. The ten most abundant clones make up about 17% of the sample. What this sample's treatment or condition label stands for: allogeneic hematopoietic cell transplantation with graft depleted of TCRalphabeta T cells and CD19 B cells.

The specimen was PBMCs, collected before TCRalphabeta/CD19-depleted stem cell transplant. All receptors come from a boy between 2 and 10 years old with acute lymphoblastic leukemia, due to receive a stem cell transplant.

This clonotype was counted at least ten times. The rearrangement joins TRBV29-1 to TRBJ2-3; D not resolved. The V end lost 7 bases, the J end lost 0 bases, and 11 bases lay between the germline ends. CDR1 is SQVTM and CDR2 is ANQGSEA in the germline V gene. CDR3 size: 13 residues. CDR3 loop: CSAGDGSTDTQYF. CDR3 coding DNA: TGCAGCGCTGGTGACGGGAGCACAGATACGCAGTATTTT.

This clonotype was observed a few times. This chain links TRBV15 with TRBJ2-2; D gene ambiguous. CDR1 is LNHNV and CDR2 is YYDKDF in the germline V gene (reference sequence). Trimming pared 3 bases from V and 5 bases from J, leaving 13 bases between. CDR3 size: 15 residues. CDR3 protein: CATSRPPLWTGELFF. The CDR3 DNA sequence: TGTGCCACCAGCAGGCCACCTTTATGGACCGGGGAGCTGTTTTTT.

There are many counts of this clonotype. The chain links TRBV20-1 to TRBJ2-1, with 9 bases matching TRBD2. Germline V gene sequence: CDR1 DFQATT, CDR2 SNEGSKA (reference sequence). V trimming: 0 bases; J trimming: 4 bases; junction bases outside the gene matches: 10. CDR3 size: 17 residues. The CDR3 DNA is TGCAGTGCTAGAGATCTAGGGACTAGCCCCGGGTACAATGAGCAGTTCTTC. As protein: CSARDLGTSPGYNEQFF.

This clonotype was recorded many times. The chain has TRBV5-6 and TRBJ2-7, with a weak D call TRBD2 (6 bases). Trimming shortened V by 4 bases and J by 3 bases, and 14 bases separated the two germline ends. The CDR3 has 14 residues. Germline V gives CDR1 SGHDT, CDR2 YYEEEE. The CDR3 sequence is CASSAGRRIYEQYF. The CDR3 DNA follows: TGTGCCAGCAGCGCGGGACGGAGGATCTACGAGCAGTACTTC.

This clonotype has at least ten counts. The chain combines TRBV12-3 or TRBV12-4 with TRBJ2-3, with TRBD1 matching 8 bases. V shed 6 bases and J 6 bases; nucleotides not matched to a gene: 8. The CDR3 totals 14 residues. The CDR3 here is CASSLQGAWDTQYF. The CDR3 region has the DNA TGTGCCAGCAGCCTGCAGGGGGCCTGGGATACGCAGTATTTT.

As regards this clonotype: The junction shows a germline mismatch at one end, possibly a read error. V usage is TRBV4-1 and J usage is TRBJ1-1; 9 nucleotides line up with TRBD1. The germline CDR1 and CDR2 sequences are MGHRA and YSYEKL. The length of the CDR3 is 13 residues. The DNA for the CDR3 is TGCACCAGCAGCCACAGGGGGCGGACTGAAGCTTTCTTT. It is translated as CTSSHRGRTEAFF.

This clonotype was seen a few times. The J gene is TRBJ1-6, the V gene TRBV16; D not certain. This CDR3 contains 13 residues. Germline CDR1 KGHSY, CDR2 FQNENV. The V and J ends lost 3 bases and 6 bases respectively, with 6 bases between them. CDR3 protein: CASSHSGNSPLHF. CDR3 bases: TGTGCCAGCAGCCATAGCGGTAATTCACCCCTCCACTTT.

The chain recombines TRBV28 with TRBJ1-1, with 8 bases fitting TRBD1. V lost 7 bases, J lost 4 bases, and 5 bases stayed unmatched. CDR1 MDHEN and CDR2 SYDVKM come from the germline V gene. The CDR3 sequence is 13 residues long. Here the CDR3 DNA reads TGTGCCAGCACAGGGGGCCGGATCACTGAAGCTTTCTTT. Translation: CASTGGRITEAFF.

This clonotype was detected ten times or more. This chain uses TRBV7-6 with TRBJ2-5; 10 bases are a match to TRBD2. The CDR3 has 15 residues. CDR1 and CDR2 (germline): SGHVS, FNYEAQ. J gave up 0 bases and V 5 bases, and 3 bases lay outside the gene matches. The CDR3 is CASSVLAGDQETQYF. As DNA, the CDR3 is TGTGCCAGCAGCGTTCTAGCGGGGGACCAAGAGACCCAGTACTTC. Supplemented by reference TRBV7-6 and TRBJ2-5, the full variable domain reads GAGVSQSPRYKVTKRGQDVALRCDPISGHVSLYWYRQALGQGPEFLTYFNYEAQQDKSGLPNDRFSAERPEGSISTLTIQRTEQRDSAMYRCASSVLAGDQETQYFGPGTRLLVL.

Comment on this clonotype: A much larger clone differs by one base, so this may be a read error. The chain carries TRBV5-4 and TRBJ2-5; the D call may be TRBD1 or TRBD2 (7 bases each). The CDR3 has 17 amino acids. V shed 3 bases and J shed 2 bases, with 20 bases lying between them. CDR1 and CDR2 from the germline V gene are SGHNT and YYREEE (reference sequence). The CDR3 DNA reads TGTGCCAGCAGCTCGCCCATGACAGGGAGGGATCAAGAGACCCAGTACTTC. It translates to CASSSPMTGRDQETQYF.

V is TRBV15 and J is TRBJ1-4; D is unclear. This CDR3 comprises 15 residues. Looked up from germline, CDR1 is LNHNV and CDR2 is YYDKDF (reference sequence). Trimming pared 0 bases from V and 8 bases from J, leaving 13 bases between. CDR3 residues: CATSRDQREREKLFF. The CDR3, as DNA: TGTGCCACCAGCAGAGATCAAAGGGAGCGGGAAAAACTGTTTTTT.

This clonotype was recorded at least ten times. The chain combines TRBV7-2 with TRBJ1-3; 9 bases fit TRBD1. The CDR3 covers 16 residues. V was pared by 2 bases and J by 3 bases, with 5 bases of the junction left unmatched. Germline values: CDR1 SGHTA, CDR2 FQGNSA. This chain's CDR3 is CASSLTGTGSGNTIYF. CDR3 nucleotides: TGTGCCAGCAGCTTAACCGGGACAGGGAGTGGAAACACCATATATTTT.

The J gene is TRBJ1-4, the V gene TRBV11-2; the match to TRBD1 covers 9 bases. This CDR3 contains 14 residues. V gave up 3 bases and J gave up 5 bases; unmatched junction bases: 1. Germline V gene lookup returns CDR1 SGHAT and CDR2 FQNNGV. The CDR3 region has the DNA TGTGCCAGCAGCTTCGGGACAGGGAATGAAAAACTGTTTTTT. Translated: CASSFGTGNEKLFF.

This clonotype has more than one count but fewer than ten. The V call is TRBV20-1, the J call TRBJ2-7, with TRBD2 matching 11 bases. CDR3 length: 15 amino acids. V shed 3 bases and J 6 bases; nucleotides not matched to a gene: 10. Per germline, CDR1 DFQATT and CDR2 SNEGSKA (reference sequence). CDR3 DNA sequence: TGCAGTGCTAGCAGACTAGCGGGGAGTCCTTCCGAGCAGTACTTC. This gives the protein CSASRLAGSPSEQYF.

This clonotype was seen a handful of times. The CDR3, as DNA: TGCGCCAGCAGCGACACTAGCGGGGTGTACACAGATACGCAGTATTTT. It specifies CASSDTSGVYTDTQYF. This chain links TRBV5-1 with TRBJ2-3; 10 nucleotides agree with TRBD2. The germline gives CDR1 SGHRS, CDR2 YFSETQ. J gave up 2 bases and V 4 bases, and 7 bases lay outside the gene matches. The CDR3 totals 16 residues. Combining the CDR3 with reference TRBV5-1 and TRBJ2-3 gives the whole variable domain KAGVTQTPRYLIKTRGQQVTLSCSPISGHRSVSWYQQTPGQGLQFLFEYFSETQRNKGNFPGRFSGRQFSNSRSEMNVSTLELGDSALYLCASSDTSGVYTDTQYFGPGTRLTVL.